This TCR beta chain was captured in a study of T-cell reconstitution after alpha-beta-depleted transplantation in children. General study results and limits: About two months after transplant, alpha-beta T cells reportedly came from several hundred expanded graft clones. Recipient T cells and thymic progenitors that survived were the source of the high TCRbeta diversity seen at day 60 in some patients. After one year, T-cell counts and TCRbeta diversity mostly came from new T cells.

A TCRbeta library incorporating unique molecular identifiers was prepared. In TCRdb, the PCR reads were re-called with MiXCR into one record per CDR3 protein. The sample holds about 610,000 distinct CDR3 sequences; 27% are singletons and the top ten take under 45%. This clonotype has ten or more counts. The target antigen is unknown. Sequenced material: PBMCs, taken before TCRalphabeta/CD19-depleted stem cell transplant. The receptor's source is a boy less than two years old with Wiskott-Aldrich syndrome, due to receive a stem cell transplant.

This chain's CDR3 is CASSSGGETQYF. CDR3 nucleotides: TGTGCCAGCAGTTCGGGAGGGGAGACCCAGTACTTC. The rearrangement links TRBV28 to TRBJ2-5; 8 bases fit TRBD2. The junction had 0 bases not matched to a gene; V was cut back by 4 bases and J by 5 bases. The CDR3 is 12 amino acids. Germline V gene data show CDR1 as MDHEN and CDR2 as SYDVKM.